Sequencing of this TCR beta chain was carried out in a study of yellow fever vaccine responses in identical twins. A single record per CDR3 protein comes from TCRdb applying MiXCR to the RT-PCR reads. Here the sample spans 4,000 to 6,000 distinct CDR3 sequences, 85% to 90% being singletons. The CDR3 length is 14 residues. The germline CDR1 and CDR2 sequences are SGHRS and YFSETQ. V lost 2 bases, J lost 2 bases, and 10 bases lay in between. This sequence joins TRBV5-1 and TRBJ2-5; D remains ambiguous. The clonotype comes from a young woman who received the yellow fever vaccine. Sequenced here: T cells from blood (PBMCs), unsorted or a sorted subset (not recorded which), sampled before or after yellow fever vaccination (not recorded which). CDR3 residues: CASSFGLDQETQYF. In DNA, the CDR3 is TGCGCCAGCAGCTTTGGGCTAGATCAAGAGACCCAGTACTTC. Supplemented by reference TRBV5-1 and TRBJ2-5, the full variable domain reads KAGVTQTPRYLIKTRGQQVTLSCSPISGHRSVSWYQQTPGQGLQFLFEYFSETQRNKGNFPGRFSGRQFSNSRSEMNVSTLELGDSALYLCASSFGLDQETQYFGPGTRLLVL.